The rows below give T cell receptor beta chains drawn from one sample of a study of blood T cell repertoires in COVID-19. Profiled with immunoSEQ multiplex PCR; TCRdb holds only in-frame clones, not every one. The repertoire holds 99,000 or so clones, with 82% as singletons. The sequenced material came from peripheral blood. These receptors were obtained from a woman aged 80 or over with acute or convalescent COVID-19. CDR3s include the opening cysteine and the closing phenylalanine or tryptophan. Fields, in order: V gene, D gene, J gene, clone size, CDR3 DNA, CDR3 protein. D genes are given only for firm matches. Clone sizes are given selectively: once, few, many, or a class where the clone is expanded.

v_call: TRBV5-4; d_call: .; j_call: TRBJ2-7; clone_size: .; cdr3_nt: TGTGCCAGCAGCTTGGACCGGAGGAACGAGCAGTACTTC; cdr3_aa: CASSLDRRNEQYF
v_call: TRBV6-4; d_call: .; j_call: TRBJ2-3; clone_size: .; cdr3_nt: TGTGCCAGCAGTGAAACTCGGGGCACAGATACGCAGTATTTT; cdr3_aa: CASSETRGTDTQYF
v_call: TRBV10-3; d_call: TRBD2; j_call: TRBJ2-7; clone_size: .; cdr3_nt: TGTGCCATCAGTCGACAACCTACTAGCGGAATCTACGAGCAGTACTTC; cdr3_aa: CAISRQPTSGIYEQYF
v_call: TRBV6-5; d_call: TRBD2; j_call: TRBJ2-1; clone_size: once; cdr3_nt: TGTGCCAGCAGTTACTCGACGGGAGGGAATGAGCAGTTCTTC; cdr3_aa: CASSYSTGGNEQFF
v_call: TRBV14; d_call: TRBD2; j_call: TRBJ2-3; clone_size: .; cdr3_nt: TGTGCCAGCAGCGCTAATAGCGGGAGTGGAGATACGCAGTATTTT; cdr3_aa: CASSANSGSGDTQYF
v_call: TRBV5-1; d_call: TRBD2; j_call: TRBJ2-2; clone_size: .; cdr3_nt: TGCGCCAGCAGCTTTAATAGCGGGGGGAACACCGGGGAGCTGTTTTTT; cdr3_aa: CASSFNSGGNTGELFF
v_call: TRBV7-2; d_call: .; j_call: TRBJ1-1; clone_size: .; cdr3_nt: TGTGCCAGCAGCTTATTACTGGACAGCGAAGCTTTCTTT; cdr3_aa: CASSLLLDSEAFF
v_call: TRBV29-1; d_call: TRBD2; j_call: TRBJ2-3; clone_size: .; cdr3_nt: TGCAGCGTTGCGGCCACTAGCGGTAGCACAGATACGCAGTATTTT; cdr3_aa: CSVAATSGSTDTQYF
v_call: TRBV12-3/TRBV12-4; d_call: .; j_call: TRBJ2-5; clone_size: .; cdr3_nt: TGTGCCAGCAGTTTAATAGATGGAGAGACCCAGTACTTC; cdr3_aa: CASSLIDGETQYF
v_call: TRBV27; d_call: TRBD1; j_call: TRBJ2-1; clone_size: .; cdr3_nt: TGTGCCAGCAGGACCGGGGACAGAAGCTCCTACAATGAGCAGTTCTTC; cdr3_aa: CASRTGDRSSYNEQFF
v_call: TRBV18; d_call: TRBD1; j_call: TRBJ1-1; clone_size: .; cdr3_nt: TGTGCCAGCTCATGGGACAGGACGAACACTGAAGCTTTCTTT; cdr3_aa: CASSWDRTNTEAFF
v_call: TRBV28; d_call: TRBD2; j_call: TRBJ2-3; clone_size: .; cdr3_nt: TGTGCCAGCAGGAGGGCGGGGGGCACGCAGTATTTT; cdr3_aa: CASRRAGGTQYF
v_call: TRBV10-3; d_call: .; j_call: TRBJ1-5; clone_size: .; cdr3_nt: TGTGCCATCAGTAGCGGAATCAATCAGCCCCAGCATTTT; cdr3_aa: CAISSGINQPQHF
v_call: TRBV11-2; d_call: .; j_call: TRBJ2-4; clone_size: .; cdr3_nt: TGTGCCAGCAGCGTAACGGCCAGCGGACCCAAAAACATTCAGTACTTC; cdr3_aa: CASSVTASGPKNIQYF
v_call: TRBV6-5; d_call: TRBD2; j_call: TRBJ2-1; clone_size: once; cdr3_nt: TGTGCCAGCAGAACTAGCGGGAGGGCCGGCGAGCAGTTCTTC; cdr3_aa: CASRTSGRAGEQFF
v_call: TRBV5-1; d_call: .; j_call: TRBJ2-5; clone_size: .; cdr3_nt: TGCGCCAGCAGCTTGGGAATGACTAGCCAAGAGACCCAGTACTTC; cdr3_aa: CASSLGMTSQETQYF
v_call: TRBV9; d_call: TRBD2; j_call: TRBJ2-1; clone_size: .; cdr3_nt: TGTGCCAGCAGCCCCTCGGGACTAGCGGAAACTAGAAGCTCCTACAATGAGCAGTTCTTC; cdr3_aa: CASSPSGLAETRSSYNEQFF
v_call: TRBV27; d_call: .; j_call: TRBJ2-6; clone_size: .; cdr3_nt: TGTGCCAGCAGTTTGACAGGAAGACCGCTCACTGGGGCCAACGTCCTGACTTTC; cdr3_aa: CASSLTGRPLTGANVLTF
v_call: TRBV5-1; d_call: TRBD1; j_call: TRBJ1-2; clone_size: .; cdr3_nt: TGCGCCAGCAGCCCGGGACAGAAGATCCCGTATGGCTACACCTTC; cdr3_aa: CASSPGQKIPYGYTF
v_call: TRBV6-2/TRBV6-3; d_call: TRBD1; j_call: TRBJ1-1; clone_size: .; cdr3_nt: TGTGCCAGCAGTAACGGACAGGGGAGCACTGAAGCTTTCTTT; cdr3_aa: CASSNGQGSTEAFF
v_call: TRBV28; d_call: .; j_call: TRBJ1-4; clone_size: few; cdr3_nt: TGTGCCAGCAGTTTAGCAGGGGCAACTAATGAAAAACTGTTTTTT; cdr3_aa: CASSLAGATNEKLFF
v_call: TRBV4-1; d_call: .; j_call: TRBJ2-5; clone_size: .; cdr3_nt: TGCGCCAGCAGCCAAGGGTCCGCGGGGATCCTTGGGACCCAGTACTTC; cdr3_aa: CASSQGSAGILGTQYF
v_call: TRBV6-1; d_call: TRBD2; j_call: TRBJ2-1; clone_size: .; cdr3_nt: TGTGCCAGCAGTGAAATGCTAGCGGGAAACTACAATGAGCAGTTCTTC; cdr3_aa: CASSEMLAGNYNEQFF
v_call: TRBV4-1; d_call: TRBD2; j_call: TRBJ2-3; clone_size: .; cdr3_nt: TGCGCCAGCAGCCAATCCAACTTGGCGGGGGGCGGCACAGATACGCAGTATTTT; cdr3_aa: CASSQSNLAGGGTDTQYF
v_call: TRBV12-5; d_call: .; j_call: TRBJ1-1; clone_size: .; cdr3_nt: TGTGCTAGTGGTCTCTTCGGGGGGAACACTGAAGCTTTCTTT; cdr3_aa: CASGLFGGNTEAFF
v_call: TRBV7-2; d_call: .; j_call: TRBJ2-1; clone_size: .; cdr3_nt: TGTGCCAGCAGCTTAGCGCGCGGGACCCTATACAATGAGCAGTTCTTC; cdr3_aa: CASSLARGTLYNEQFF
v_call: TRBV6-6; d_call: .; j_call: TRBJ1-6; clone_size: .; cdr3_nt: TGTGCCAGCAGTCCCCGACAGGCAAATTCACCCCTCCACTTT; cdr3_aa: CASSPRQANSPLHF
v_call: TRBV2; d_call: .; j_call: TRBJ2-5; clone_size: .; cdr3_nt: TGTGCCAGCGAGGGAAGTGAGACCCAGTACTTC; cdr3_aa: CASEGSETQYF
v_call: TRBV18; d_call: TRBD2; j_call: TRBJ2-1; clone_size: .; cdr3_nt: TGTGCCAGCTCACCCCCGGGGGGTCTAGTAGGCGTCAATGAGCAGTTCTTC; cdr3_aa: CASSPPGGLVGVNEQFF
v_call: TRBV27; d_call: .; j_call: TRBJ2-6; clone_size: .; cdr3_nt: TGTGCCAGCAGTCCCGACGGGTCTGGGGCCAACGTCCTGACTTTC; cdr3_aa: CASSPDGSGANVLTF
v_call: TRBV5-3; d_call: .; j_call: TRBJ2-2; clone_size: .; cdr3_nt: TGTGCCAGAAGCTTAAGGGGGACCGGGGAGCTGTTTTTT; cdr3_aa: CARSLRGTGELFF
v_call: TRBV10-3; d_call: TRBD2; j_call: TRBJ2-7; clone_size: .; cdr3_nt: TGTGCCATCAGTGAGTCACTAGCGGGCCCCCTCGGTGAGCAGTACTTC; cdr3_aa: CAISESLAGPLGEQYF
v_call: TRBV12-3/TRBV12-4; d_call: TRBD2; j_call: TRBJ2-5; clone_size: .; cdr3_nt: TGTGCCAGCACCCTGACTAGCGGGAGGCCCAACTTC; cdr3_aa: CASTLTSGRPNF
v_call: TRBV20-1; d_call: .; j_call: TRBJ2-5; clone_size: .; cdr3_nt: TGCAGTGCTAGTTATGAGACCCAGTACTTC; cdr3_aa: CSASYETQYF
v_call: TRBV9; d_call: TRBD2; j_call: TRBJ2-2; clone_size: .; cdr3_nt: TGTGCCAGCACCTTAGCGGGAAAGGGCACCGGGGAGCTGTTTTTT; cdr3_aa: CASTLAGKGTGELFF
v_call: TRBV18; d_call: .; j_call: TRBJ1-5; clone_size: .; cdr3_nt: TGTGCCAGCTCACCAGGGCAAGATCAGCCCCAGCATTTT; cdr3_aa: CASSPGQDQPQHF
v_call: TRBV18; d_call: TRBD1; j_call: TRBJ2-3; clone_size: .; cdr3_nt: TGTGCCAGCTCTACCGCCCCCACCGGGACAGGGGGCAAGTTGGATACGCAGTATTTT; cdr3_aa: CASSTAPTGTGGKLDTQYF
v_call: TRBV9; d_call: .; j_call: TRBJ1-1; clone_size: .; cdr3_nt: TGTGCCAGCAGCCCCCATGGGAGTGCAACTACTGAAGCTTTCTTT; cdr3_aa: CASSPHGSATTEAFF
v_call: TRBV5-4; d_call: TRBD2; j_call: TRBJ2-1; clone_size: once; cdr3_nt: TGTGCCAGCAGCTTGTCTAGCGGGAGTCTTAACAATGAGCAGTTCTTC; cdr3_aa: CASSLSSGSLNNEQFF
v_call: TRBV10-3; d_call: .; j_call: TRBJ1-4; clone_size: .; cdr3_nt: TGTGCCATCAGCGGACGGGATAATGAAAAACTGTTTTTT; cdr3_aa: CAISGRDNEKLFF
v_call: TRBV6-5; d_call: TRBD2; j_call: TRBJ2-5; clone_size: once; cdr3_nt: TGTGCCACGACCTCCACGGGGACTAGCGGAGAGACCCAGTACTTC; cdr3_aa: CATTSTGTSGETQYF
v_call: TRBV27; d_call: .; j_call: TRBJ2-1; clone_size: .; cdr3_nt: TGTGCCAGCAGTTTGACAGCCGGGAGTGGGCAGTTCTTC; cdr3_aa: CASSLTAGSGQFF
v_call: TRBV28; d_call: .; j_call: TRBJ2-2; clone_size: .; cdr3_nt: TGTGCCAGCAGACGTGTAGGGGCGAACACCGGGGAGCTGTTTTTT; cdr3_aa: CASRRVGANTGELFF
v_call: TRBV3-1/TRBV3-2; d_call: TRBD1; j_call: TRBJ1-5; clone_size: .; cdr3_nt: TGTGCCAGCAGCCCGACAGGGGCATATCAGCCCCAGCATTTT; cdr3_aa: CASSPTGAYQPQHF
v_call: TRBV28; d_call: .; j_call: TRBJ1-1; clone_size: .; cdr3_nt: TGTGCCACCTCAGTCCATGGGCAGCCCATGAACACTGAAGCTTTCTTT; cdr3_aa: CATSVHGQPMNTEAFF
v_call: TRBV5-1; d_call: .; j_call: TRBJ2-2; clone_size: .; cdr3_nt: TGCGCCAGCAGCTTGGGTGCTATCTTACCCGGGGAGCTGTTTTTT; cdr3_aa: CASSLGAILPGELFF
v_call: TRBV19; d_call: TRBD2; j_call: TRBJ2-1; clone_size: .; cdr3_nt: TGTGCCAGTAGTATAGCTAGCGGGAGTTATGAGCAGTTCTTC; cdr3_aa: CASSIASGSYEQFF
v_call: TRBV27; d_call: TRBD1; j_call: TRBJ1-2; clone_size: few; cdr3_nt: TGTGCCAGCAGTTACCGGGACAGAGACTCAGGCTACACCTTC; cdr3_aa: CASSYRDRDSGYTF
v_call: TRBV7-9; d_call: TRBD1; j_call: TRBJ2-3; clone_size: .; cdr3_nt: TGTGCCAGCAGCCCTAGAGCTACAGGGGGCGAAGATACGCAGTATTTT; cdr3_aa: CASSPRATGGEDTQYF
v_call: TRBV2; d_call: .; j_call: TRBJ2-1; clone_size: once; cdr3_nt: TGTGCCAGCAGTGAAGATAACAATGAGCAGTTCTTC; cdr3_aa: CASSEDNNEQFF
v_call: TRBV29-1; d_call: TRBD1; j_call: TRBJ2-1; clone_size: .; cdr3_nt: TGCAGCGCGACAGGGTCACTCGGGCACAATGAGCAGTTCTTC; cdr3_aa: CSATGSLGHNEQFF
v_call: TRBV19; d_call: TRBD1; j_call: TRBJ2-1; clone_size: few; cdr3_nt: TGTGCCAGTAGTAGGACAGGGGGCTCCTACAATGAGCAGTTCTTC; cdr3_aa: CASSRTGGSYNEQFF
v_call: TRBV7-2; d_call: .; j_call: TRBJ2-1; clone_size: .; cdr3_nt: TGTGCCAGCAGCTTCAGGGGATCCTACAATGAGCAGTTCTTC; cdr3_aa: CASSFRGSYNEQFF